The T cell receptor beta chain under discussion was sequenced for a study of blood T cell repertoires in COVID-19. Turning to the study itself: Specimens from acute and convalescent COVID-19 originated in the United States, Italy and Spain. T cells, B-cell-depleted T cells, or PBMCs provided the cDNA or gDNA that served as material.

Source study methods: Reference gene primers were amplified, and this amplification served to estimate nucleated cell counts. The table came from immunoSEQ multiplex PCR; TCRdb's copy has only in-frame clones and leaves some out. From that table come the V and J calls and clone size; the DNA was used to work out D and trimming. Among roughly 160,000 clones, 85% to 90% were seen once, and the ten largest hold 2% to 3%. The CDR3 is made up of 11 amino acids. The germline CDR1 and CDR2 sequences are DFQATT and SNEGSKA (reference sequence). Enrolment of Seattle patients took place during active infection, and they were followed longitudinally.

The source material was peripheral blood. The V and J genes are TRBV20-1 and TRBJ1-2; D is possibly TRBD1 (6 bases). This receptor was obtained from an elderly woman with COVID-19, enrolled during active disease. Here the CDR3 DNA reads TGCAAGGGGGACGGAAGTTATGGCTACACCTTC. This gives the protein CKGDGSYGYTF.